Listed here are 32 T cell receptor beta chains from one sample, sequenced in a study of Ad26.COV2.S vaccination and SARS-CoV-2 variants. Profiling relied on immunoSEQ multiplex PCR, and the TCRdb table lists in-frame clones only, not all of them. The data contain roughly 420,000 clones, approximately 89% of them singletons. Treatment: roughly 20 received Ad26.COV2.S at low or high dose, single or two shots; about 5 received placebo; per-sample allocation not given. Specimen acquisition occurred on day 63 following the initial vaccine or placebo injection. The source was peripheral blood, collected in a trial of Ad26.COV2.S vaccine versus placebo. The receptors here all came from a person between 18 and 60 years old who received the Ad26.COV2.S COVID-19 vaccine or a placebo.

Here the CDR3 reads CASSPIGPPPSRQFF. The CDR3 DNA sequence: TGCGCCAGCAGCCCGATCGGGCCCCCCCCCAGTAGGCAGTTCTTC. The chain uses TRBV4-1 and TRBJ2-1; D gene uncertain. CDR1 is MGHRA and CDR2 is YSYEKL in the germline V gene. V gave up 4 bases and J gave up 12 bases, with 22 bases separating them. The CDR3 is made up of 15 amino acids.

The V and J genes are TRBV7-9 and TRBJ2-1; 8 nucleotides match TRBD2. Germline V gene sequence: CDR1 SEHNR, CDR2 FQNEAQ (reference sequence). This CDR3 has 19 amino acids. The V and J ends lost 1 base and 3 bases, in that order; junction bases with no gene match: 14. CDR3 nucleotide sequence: TGTGCCAGCAGCTTAGTTCGTGCGGCGGGGGGCACCCTCTACAATGAGCAGTTCTTC. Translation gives CASSLVRAAGGTLYNEQFF. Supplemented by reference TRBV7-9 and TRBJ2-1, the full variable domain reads DTGVSQNPRHKITKRGQNVTFRCDPISEHNRLYWYRQTLGQGPEFLTYFQNEAQLEKSRLLSDRFSAERPKGSFSTLEIQRTEQGDSAMYLCASSLVRAAGGTLYNEQFFGPGTRLTVL.

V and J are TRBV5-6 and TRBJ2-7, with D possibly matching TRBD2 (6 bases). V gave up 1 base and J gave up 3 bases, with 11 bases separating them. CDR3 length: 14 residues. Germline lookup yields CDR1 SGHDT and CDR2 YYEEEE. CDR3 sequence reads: CASSLIGGNYEQYV. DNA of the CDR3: TGTGCCAGCAGCTTGATTGGCGGGAACTACGAGCAGTACGTC.

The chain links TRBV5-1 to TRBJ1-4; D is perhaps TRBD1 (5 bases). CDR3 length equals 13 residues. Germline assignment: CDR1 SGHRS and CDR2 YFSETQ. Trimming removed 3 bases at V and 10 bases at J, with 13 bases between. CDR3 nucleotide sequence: TGCGCCAGCAGCTCCTTGGACGGGGGAAAACTGTTTTTT. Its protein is CASSSLDGGKLFF.

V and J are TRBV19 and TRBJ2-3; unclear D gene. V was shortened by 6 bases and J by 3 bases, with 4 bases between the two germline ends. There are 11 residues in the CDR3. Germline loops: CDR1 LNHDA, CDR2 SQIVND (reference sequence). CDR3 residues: CASRNTDTQYF. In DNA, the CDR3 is TGTGCCAGTAGGAATACAGATACGCAGTATTTT.

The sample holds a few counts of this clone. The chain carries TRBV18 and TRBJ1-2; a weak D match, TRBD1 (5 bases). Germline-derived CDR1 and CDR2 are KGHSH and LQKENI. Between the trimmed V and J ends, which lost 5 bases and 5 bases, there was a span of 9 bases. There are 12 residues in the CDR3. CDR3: CASSYPGYGYTF. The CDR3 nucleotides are TGTGCCAGCTCATATCCAGGGTATGGCTACACCTTC. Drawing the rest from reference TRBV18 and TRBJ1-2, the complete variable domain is NAGVMQNPRHLVRRRGQEARLRCSPMKGHSHVYWYRQLPEEGLKFMVYLQKENIIDESGMPKERFSAEFPKEGPSILRIQQVVRGDSAAYFCASSYPGYGYTFGSGTRLTVV.

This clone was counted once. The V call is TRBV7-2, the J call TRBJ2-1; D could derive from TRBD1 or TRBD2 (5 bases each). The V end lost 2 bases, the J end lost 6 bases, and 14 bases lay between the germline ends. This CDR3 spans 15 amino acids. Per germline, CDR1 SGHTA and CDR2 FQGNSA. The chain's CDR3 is CASSLIGGRGNEQFF. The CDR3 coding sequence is TGTGCCAGCAGCTTAATTGGGGGACGGGGCAATGAGCAGTTCTTC.

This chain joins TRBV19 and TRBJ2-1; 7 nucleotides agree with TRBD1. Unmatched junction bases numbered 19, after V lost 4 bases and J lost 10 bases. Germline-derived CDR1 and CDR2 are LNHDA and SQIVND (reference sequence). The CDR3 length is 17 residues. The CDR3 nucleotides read TGTGCCAGTAGTAGTCCAAGGGGGCGCCTATACAATGGCGAGCAGTTCTTC. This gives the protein CASSSPRGRLYNGEQFF.

CDR3 region: CASSYYLRGTEAFF. For the CDR3, the DNA is TGTGCCAGCAGTTATTACCTCCGGGGCACTGAAGCTTTCTTT. This rearrangement joins TRBV5-6 to TRBJ1-1; D is unresolved. The CDR3 contains 14 residues. V lost 5 bases and J lost 4, with 15 bases in between. Germline lookup yields CDR1 SGHDT and CDR2 YYEEEE.

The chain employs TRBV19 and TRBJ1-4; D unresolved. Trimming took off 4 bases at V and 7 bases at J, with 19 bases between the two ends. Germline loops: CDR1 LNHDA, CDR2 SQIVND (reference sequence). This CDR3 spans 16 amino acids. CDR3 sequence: CASSSRANFPSEKLFF. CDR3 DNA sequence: TGTGCCAGTAGTAGCCGGGCCAATTTCCCGAGTGAAAAACTGTTTTTT. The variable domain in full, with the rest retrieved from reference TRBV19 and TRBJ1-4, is DGGITQSPKYLFRKEGQNVTLSCEQNLNHDAMYWYRQDPGQGLRLIYYSQIVNDFQKGDIAEGYSVSREKKESFPLTVTSAQKNPTAFYLCASSSRANFPSEKLFFGSGTQLSVL.

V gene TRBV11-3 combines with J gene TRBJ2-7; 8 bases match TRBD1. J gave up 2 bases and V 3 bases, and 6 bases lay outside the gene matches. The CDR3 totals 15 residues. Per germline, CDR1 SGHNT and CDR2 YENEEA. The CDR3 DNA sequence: TGTGCCAGCAGCTTGTCCGGGACAGGTACCTACGAGCAGTACTTC. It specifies CASSLSGTGTYEQYF.

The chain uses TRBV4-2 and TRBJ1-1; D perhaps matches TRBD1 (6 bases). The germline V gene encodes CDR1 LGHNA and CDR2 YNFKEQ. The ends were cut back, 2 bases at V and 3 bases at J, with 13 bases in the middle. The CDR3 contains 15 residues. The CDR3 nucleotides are TGTGCCAGCAGCCAACACCGGGACACCGACACTGAAGCTTTCTTT. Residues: CASSQHRDTDTEAFF.

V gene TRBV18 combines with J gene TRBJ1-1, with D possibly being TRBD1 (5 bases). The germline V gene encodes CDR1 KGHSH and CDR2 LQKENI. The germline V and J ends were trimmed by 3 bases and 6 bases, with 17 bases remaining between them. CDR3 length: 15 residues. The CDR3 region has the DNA TGTGCCAGCTCACCTCGGGAAGGTACGGGACCTGAAGCTTTCTTT. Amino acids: CASSPREGTGPEAFF.

The CDR3 sequence: CASTLDRVGYTF. The CDR3 bases are TGTGCCAGCACCCTTGACAGGGTTGGCTACACCTTC. The rearrangement uses TRBV2 and TRBJ1-2, with 7 bases aligning to TRBD1. The CDR3 spans 12 residues. Germline lookup yields CDR1 SNHLY and CDR2 FYNNEI. Unmatched junction bases numbered 6, after V lost 7 bases and J lost 7 bases.

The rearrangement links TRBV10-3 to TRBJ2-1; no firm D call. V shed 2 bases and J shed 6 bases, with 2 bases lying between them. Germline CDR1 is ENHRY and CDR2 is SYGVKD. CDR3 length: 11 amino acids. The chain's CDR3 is CAISEANEQFF. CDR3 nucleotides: TGTGCCATCAGTGAGGCCAATGAGCAGTTCTTC.

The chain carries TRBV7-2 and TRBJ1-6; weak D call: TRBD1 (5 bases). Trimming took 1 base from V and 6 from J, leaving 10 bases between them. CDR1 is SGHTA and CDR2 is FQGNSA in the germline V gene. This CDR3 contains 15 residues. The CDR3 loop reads CASSLGGLGNSPLHF. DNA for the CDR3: TGTGCCAGCAGCTTAGGGGGCTTGGGTAATTCACCCCTCCACTTT.

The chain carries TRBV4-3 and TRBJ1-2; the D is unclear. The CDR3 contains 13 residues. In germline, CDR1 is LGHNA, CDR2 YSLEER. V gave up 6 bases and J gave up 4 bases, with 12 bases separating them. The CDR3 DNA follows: TGCGCCAGCAGTCCAACAGTTATCTATGGCTACACCTTC. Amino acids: CASSPTVIYGYTF.

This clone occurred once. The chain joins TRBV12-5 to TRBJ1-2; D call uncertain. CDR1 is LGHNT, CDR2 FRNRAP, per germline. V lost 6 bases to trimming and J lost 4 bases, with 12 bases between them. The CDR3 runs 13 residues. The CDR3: CASGYGQLYGYTF. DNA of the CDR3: TGTGCTAGTGGCTATGGGCAGCTCTATGGCTACACCTTC.

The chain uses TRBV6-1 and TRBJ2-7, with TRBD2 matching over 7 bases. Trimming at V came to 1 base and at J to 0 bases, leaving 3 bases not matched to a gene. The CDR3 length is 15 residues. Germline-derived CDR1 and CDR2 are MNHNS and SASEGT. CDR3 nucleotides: TGTGCCAGCAGTGAAGGGTGGGAGGGCTCCTACGAGCAGTACGTC. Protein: CASSEGWEGSYEQYV.

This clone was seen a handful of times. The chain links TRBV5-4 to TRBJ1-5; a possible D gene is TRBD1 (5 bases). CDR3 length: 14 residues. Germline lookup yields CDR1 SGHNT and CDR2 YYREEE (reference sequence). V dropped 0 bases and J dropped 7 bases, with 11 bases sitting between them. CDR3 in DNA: TGTGCCAGCAGCTTGGACGGGGGATACCAGCCCCAGCATTTT. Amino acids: CASSLDGGYQPQHF.

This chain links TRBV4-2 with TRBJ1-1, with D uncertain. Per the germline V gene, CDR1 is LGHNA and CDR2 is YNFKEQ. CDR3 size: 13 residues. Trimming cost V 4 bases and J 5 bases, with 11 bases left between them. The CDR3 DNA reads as TGTGCCAGCAGCCTGAGGGTGGAGACTGAAGCTTTCTTT. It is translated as CASSLRVETEAFF.

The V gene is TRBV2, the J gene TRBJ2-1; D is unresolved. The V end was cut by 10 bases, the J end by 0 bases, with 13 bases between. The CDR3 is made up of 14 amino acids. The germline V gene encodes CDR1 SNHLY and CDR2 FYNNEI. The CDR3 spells CATSLASSYNEQFF. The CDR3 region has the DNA TGTGCCACCTCATTGGCAAGCTCCTACAATGAGCAGTTCTTC.

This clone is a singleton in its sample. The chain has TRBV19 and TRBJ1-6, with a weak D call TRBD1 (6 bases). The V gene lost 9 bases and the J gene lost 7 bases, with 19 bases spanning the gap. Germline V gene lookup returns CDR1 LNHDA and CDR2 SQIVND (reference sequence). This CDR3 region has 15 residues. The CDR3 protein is CASSWRGATNSPLHF. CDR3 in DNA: TGTGCCAGCTCGTGGAGGGGGGCGACCAATTCACCCCTCCACTTT. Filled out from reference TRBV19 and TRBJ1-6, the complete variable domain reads DGGITQSPKYLFRKEGQNVTLSCEQNLNHDAMYWYRQDPGQGLRLIYYSQIVNDFQKGDIAEGYSVSREKKESFPLTVTSAQKNPTAFYLCASSWRGATNSPLHFGNGTRLTVT.

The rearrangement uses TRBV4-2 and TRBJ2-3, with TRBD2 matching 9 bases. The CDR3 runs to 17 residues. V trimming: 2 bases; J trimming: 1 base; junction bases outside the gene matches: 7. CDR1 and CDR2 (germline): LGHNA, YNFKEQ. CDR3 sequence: CASSQSLAGGGTDTQYF. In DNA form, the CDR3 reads TGTGCCAGCAGCCAAAGCTTGGCGGGAGGGGGCACAGATACGCAGTATTTT.

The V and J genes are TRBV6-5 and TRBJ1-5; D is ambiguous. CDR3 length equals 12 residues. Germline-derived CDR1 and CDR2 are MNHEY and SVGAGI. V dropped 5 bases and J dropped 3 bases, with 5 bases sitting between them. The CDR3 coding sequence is TGTGCCAGCAGTAACCTCAATCAGCCCCAGCATTTT. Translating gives CASSNLNQPQHF.

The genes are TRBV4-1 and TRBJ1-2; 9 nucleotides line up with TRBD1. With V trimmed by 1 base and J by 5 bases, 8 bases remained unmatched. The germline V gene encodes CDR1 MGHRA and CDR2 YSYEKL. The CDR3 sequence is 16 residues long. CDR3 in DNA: TGCGCCAGCAGCCAAGCGTCTTCCGGACAGGGGTATGGCTACACCTTC. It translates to CASSQASSGQGYGYTF.

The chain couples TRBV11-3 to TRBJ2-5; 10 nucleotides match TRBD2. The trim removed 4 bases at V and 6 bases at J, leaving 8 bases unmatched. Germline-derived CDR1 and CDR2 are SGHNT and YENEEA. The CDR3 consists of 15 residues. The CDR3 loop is CASSSPAGGKKTQYF. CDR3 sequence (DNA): TGTGCCAGCAGCTCTCCAGCGGGGGGGAAGAAGACCCAGTACTTC.

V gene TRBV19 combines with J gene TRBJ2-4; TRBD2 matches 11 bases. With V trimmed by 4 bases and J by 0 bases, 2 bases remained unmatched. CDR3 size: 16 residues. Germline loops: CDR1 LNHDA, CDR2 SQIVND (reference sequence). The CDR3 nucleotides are TGTGCCAGTAGTACCGGACTAGCGGGAGCCAAAAACATTCAGTACTTC. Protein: CASSTGLAGAKNIQYF. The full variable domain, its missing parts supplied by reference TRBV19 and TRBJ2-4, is DGGITQSPKYLFRKEGQNVTLSCEQNLNHDAMYWYRQDPGQGLRLIYYSQIVNDFQKGDIAEGYSVSREKKESFPLTVTSAQKNPTAFYLCASSTGLAGAKNIQYFGAGTRLSVL.

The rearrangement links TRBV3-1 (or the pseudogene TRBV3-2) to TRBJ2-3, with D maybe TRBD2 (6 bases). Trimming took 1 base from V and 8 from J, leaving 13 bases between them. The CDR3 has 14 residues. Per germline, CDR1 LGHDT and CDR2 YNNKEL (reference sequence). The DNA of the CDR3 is TGTGCCAGCAGCCAAGCCGGGAGTTCGGGTACGCAGTATTTT. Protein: CASSQAGSSGTQYF.

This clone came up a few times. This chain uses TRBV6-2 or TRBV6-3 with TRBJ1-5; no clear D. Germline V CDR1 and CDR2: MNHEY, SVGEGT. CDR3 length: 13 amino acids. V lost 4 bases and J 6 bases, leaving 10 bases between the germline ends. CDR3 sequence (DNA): TGTGCCAGCAGTTCATGGGTTTCTCAGCCCCAGCATTTT. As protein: CASSSWVSQPQHF.

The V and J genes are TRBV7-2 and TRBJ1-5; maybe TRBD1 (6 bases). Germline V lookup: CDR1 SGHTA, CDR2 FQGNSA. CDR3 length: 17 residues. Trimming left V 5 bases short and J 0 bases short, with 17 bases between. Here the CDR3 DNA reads TGTGCCAGCAGCAGAGAGGCAGGGGCTTATAGCAATCAGCCCCAGCATTTT. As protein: CASSREAGAYSNQPQHF.

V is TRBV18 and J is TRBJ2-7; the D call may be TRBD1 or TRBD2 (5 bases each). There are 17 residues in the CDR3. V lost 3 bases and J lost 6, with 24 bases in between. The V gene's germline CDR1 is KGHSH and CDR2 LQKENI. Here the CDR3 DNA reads TGTGCCAGCTCACCGGAATTATCTTGGGCCTTTGGGGGCGAGCAGTACTTC. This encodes CASSPELSWAFGGEQYF.